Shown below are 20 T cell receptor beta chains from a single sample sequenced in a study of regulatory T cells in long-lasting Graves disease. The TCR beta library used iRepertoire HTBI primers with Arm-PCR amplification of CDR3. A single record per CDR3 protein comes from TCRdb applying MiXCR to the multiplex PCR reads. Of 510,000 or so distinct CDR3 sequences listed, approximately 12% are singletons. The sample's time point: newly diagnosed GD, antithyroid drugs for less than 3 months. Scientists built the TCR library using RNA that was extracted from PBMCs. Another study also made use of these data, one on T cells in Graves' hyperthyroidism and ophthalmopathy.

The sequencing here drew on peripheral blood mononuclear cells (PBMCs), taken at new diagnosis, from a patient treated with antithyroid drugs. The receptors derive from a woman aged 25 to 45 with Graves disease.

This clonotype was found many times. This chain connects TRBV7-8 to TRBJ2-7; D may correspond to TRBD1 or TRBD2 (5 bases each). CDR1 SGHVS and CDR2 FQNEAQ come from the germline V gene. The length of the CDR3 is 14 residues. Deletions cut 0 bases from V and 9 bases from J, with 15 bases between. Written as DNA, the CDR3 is TGTGCCAGCAGCTTAGCGGCCGGGACGGGGCGGCAGTACTTC. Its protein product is CASSLAAGTGRQYF.

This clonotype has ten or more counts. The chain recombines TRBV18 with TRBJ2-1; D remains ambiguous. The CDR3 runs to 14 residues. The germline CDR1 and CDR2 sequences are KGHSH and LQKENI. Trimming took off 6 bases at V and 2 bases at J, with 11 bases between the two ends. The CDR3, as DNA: TGTGCCAGCTCGAGGACGCAAACCTACAATGAGCAGTTCTTC. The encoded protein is CASSRTQTYNEQFF.

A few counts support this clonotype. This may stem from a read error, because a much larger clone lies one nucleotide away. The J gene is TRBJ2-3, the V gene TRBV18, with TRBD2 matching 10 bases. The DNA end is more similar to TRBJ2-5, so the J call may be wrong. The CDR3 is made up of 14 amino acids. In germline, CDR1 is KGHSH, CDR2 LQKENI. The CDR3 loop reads CASSATSGLGTQYF. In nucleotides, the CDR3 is TGTGCCAGCTCAGCGACTAGCGGGTTGGGGACCCAGTACTTC.

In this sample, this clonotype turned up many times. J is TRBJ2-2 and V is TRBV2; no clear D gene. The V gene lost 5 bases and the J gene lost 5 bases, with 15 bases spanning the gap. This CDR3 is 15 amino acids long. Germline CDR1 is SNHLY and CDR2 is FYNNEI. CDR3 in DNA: TGTGCCAGCAGTCCACCTAAGATGGGGACCGGGGAGCTGTTTTTT. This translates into CASSPPKMGTGELFF.

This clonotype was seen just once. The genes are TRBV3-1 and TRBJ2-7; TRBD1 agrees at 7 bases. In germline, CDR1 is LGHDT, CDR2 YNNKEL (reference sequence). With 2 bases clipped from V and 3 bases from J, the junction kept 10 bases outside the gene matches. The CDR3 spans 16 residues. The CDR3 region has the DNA TGTGCCAGCAGCCAACTTACAGGGGAAAAGGGCTACGAGCAGTACTTC. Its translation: CASSQLTGEKGYEQYF.

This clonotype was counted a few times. CDR3: CASRGQGRNTIYF. The CDR3 DNA reads as TGTGCCAGCAGAGGACAGGGCCGAAACACCATATATTTT. The chain has TRBV27 and TRBJ1-3, with TRBD1 matching over 8 bases. Germline V lookup: CDR1 MNHEY, CDR2 SMNVEV (reference sequence). This CDR3 spans 13 amino acids. The V gene end was trimmed by 6 bases and the J gene end by 5 bases; junction bases not matched to a gene: 3.

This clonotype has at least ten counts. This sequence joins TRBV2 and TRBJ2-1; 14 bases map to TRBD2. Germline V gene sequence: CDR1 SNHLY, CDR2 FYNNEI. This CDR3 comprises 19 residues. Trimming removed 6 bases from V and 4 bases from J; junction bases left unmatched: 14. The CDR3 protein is CASREPGTSGRGGYNEQFF. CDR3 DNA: TGTGCCAGCAGAGAGCCCGGGACTAGCGGGAGAGGAGGGTACAATGAGCAGTTCTTC.

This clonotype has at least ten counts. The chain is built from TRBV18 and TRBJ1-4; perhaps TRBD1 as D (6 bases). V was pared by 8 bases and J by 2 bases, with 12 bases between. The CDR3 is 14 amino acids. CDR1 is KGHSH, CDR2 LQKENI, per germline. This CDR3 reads CASSPGVTNEKLFF. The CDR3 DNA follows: TGTGCCAGCAGCCCAGGGGTGACTAATGAAAAACTGTTTTTT.

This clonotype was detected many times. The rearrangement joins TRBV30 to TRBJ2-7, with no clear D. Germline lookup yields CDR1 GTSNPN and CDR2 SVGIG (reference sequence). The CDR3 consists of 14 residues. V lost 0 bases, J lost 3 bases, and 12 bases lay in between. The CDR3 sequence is CAWSVLSRSYEQYF. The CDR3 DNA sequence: TGTGCCTGGAGTGTACTGTCCAGGAGCTACGAGCAGTACTTC.

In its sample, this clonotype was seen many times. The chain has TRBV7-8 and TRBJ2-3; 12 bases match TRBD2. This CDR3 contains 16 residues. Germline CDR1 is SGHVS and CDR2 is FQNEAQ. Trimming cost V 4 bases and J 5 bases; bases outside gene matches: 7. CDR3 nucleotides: TGTGCCAGCAGCTCCGTGACTAGCGGGAGAGGAGATACGCAGTATTTT. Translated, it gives CASSSVTSGRGDTQYF.

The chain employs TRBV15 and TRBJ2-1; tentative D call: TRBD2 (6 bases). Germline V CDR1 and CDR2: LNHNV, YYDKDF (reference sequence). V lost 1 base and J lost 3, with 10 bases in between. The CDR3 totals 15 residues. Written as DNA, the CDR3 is TGTGCCACCAGCAGAGGAGTCGGGAGCTACAATGAGCAGTTCTTC. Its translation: CATSRGVGSYNEQFF.

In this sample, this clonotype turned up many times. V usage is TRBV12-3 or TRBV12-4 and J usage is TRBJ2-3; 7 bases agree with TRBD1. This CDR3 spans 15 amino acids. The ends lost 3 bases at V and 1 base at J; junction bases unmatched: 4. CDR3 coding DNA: TGTGCCAGCAGTTTCGGCGACAGGGGCACAGATACGCAGTATTTT. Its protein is CASSFGDRGTDTQYF.

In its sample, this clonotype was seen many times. CDR3 nucleotide sequence: TGTGCCAGCAGCCAAACTGGAGGCTACACCTTC. It is translated as CASSQTGGYTF. The rearrangement uses TRBV28 and TRBJ1-2; no clear D. The CDR3 totals 11 residues. Germline-derived CDR1 and CDR2 are MDHEN and SYDVKM. The ends were cut back, 6 bases at V and 8 bases at J, with 10 bases in the middle.

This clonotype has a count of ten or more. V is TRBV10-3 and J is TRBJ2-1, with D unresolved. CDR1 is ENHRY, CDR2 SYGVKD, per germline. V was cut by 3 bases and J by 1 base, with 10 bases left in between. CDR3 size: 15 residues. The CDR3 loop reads CAISESRQSYNEQFF. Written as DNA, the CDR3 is TGTGCCATCAGTGAATCAAGGCAATCCTACAATGAGCAGTTCTTC.

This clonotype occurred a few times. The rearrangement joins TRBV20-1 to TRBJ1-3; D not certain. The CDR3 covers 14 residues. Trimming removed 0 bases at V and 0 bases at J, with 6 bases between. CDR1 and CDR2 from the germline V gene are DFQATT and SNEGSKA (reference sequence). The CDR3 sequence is CSARDSRSGNTIYF. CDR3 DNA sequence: TGCAGTGCTAGAGATTCGCGCTCTGGAAACACCATATATTTT.

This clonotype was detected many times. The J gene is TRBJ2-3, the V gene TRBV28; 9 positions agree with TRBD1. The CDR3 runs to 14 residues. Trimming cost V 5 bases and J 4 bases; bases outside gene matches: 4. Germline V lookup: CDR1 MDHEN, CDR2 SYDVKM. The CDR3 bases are TGTGCCAGCAGTCAGGGACAGGGAGCAGATACGCAGTATTTT. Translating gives CASSQGQGADTQYF.

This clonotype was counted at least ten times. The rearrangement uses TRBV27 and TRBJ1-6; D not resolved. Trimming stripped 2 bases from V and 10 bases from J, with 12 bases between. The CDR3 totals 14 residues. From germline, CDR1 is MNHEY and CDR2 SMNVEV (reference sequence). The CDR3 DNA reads TGTGCCAGCAGTTTAAATCTTTCTAGGTCACCCCTCCACTTT. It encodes CASSLNLSRSPLHF.

The CDR3 is CSATARGTGRAEQYF. For the CDR3, the DNA is TGCAGTGCTACGGCTCGGGGGACAGGGAGGGCCGAGCAGTACTTC. J is TRBJ2-7 and V is TRBV20-1; TRBD1 matches at 9 bases. Germline V gene lookup returns CDR1 DFQATT and CDR2 SNEGSKA (reference sequence). The junction had 13 bases not matched to a gene; V was cut back by 4 bases and J by 6 bases. The CDR3 loop spans 15 amino acids.

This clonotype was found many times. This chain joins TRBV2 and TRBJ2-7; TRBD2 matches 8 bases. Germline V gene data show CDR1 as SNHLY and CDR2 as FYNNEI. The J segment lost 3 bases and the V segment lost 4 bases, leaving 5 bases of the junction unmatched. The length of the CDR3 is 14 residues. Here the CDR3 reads CASSVVLAGYEQYF. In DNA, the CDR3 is TGTGCCAGCAGTGTCGTTCTAGCGGGCTACGAGCAGTACTTC.

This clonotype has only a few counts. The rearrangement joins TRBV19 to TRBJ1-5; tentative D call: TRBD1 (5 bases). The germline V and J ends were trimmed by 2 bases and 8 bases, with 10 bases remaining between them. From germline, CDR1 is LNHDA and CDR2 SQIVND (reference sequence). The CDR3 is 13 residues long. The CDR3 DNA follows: TGTGCCAGTAGTATATCGGGGGGGAAGCCCCAGCATTTT. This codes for CASSISGGKPQHF.